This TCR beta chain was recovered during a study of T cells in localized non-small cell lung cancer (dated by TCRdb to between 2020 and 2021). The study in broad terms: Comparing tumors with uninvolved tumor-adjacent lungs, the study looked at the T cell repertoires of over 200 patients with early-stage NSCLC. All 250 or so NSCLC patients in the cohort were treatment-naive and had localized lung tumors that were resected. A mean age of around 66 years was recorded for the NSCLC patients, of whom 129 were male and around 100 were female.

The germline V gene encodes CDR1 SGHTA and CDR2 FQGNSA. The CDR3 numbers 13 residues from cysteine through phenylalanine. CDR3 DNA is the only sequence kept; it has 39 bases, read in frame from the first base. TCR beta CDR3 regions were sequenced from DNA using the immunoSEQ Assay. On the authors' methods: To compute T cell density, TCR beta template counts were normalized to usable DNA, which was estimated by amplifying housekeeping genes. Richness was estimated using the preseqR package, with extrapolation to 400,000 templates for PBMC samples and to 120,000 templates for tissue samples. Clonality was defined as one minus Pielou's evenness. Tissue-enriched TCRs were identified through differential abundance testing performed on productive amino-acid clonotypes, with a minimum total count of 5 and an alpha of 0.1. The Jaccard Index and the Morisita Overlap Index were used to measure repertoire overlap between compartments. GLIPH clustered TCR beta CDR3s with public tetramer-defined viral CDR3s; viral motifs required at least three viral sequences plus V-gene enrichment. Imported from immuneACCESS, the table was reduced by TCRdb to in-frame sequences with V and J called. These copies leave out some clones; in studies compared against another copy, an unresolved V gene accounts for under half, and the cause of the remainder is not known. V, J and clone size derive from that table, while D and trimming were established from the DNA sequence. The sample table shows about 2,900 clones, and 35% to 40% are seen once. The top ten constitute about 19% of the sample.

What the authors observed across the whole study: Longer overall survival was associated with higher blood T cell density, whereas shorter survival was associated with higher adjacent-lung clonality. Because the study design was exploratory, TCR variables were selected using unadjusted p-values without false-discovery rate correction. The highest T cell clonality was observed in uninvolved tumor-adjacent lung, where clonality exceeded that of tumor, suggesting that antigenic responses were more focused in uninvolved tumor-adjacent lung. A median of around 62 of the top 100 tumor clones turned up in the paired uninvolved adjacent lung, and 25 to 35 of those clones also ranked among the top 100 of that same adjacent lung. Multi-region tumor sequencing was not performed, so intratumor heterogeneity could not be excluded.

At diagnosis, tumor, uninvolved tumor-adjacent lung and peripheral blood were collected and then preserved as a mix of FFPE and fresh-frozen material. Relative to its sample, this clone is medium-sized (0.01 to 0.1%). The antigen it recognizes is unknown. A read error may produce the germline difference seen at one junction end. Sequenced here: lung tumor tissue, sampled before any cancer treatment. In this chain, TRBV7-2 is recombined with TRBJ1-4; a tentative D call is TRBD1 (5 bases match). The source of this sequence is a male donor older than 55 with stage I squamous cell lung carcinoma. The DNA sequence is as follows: TGTGCTAGCAGCTTAGTAACAGGAGAAAAACTGTTTTTT. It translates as CASSLVTGEKLFF.